The rows below give T cell receptor beta chains drawn from one sample of a study of beta chain features in type 1 diabetes. Produced via immunoSEQ multiplex PCR; TCRdb's table is partial and in-frame only. The repertoire includes 150,000 to 200,000 clones, 7.5% to 9.5% of them detected once, and under 0.65% sits in the top ten. The sequencing input was central memory CD4+ T cells from blood. The source of these receptors is a woman aged 18-30 years with type 1 diabetes. Both conserved end residues are part of each CDR3. D genes are given only for firm matches. Only some rows state a clone size, as once, few, many or a class for expanded clones.

>TRBD1|-|TRBV5-1|TRBJ1-1
TGCGCCAGCAGCCTCTCGCCGGGACAGGGTTCTGAAGCTTTCTTT
CASSLSPGQGSEAFF
>-|-|TRBV5-1|TRBJ2-3
TGCGCCAGCAGCTTGGCCACTTCCTGGTCAGATACGCAGTATTTT
CASSLATSWSDTQYF
>TRBD1|many|TRBV29-1|TRBJ2-7
TGCAGCGTTTTAAGCAGGACAGGGGGCGTCGAGCAGTACTTC
CSVLSRTGGVEQYF
>TRBD1|few|TRBV6-6|TRBJ1-1
TGTGCCAGCAGCCCTCAGGGGGCAAACACTGAAGCTTTCTTT
CASSPQGANTEAFF
>TRBD1|-|TRBV25-1|TRBJ2-5
TGTGCCAGCAGTGAATCTGGGCGGACAGGGAAAGAGACCCAGTACTTC
CASSESGRTGKETQYF
>TRBD2|-|TRBV19|TRBJ2-1
TGTGCCAGTAGTACTAGCGGGGGAAGCTCCTACAATGAGCAGTTCTTC
CASSTSGGSSYNEQFF
>-|few|TRBV2|TRBJ2-3
TGTGCCAGCAGTACAAGGACTTTCCATACGCAGTATTTT
CASSTRTFHTQYF
>TRBD1|few|TRBV11-3|TRBJ2-4
TGTGCCAGCAGCTTAGCCCTAGGACAGGGATACATTCAGTACTTC
CASSLALGQGYIQYF
>TRBD1|few|TRBV4-2|TRBJ2-1
TGTGCCAGCAGCCAAGATCTAGGGACAGGGGGGTATGAGCAGTTCTTC
CASSQDLGTGGYEQFF
>-|-|TRBV18|TRBJ1-4
TGTGCCAGCTCACGTCAGTCTAATGAAAAACTGTTTTTT
CASSRQSNEKLFF
>TRBD1|-|TRBV2|TRBJ1-5
TGTGCCAGCAGTCGCACAGGGGCCTATCAGCCCCAGCATTTT
CASSRTGAYQPQHF
>-|few|TRBV19|TRBJ1-1
TGTGCCAGTAGCCGAGGGCAACTGAACACTGAAGCTTTCTTT
CASSRGQLNTEAFF
>TRBD1|few|TRBV19|TRBJ2-5
TGTGCCAGCATGGCATACAACAGGGGGACGGAGACCCAGTACTTC
CASMAYNRGTETQYF
>-|-|TRBV6-1|TRBJ2-5
TGTGCCAGCAGCCCTGGACTATCAGGCGAGACCCAGTACTTC
CASSPGLSGETQYF
>-|few|TRBV11-2|TRBJ2-5
TGTGCCAGCAGCTGGGGCCAGGGACTGGAGACCCAGTACTTC
CASSWGQGLETQYF
>TRBD1|few|TRBV9|TRBJ1-2
TGTGCCAGCAGCGTAGCGACAGGGAACTCCCTCTATGGCTACACCTTC
CASSVATGNSLYGYTF
>-|-|TRBV7-2|TRBJ2-7
TGTGCCAGCAGCTTAGCGGGGGCCCTTCACGAGCAGTACTTC
CASSLAGALHEQYF
>TRBD1|few|TRBV18|TRBJ1-1
TGTGCCAGCTCACCAAATCAGGGGGGCACTGAAGCTTTCTTT
CASSPNQGGTEAFF
>-|many|TRBV2|TRBJ2-3
TGTGCCAGCACCCGAAGCAGCGGCTCTAGCACAGATACGCAGTATTTT
CASTRSSGSSTDTQYF
>-|few|TRBV20-1|TRBJ2-7
TGCAGTGCTCCCCAGACCTACGAGCAGTACTTC
CSAPQTYEQYF
>-|many|TRBV7-2|TRBJ2-7
TGTGCCAGCAGCTTGGGATCACAGGGAGGGTCCGAGCAGTACTTC
CASSLGSQGGSEQYF
>TRBD2|few|TRBV2|TRBJ2-1
TGTGCCAGCAGAGAACGGAGCGGGGGGCACAATGAGCAGTTCTTC
CASRERSGGHNEQFF
>-|few|TRBV4-3|TRBJ2-1
TGCGCCAGCAGCCAAGGGAGAAAGAATGAGCAGTTCTTC
CASSQGRKNEQFF
>-|-|TRBV28|TRBJ2-2
TGTGCCAGCAGCCGCAGGGCCGGGGAGCTGTTTTTT
CASSRRAGELFF
>-|-|TRBV18|TRBJ1-1
TGTGCCAGCTCACCGGGGCCCCAGGGCACTGAAGCTTTCTTT
CASSPGPQGTEAFF
>-|-|TRBV5-1|TRBJ2-3
TGCGCCAGCAGCGTGGGGACTGTAGGCACAGATACGCAGTATTTT
CASSVGTVGTDTQYF
>-|few|TRBV7-9|TRBJ1-4
TGTGCCAGCAGTTCTACAGCGGGGGATGAAAAACTGTTTTTT
CASSSTAGDEKLFF
>-|few|TRBV27|TRBJ2-4
TGTGCCAGCAGTTCGGGACTTACCCTAGCCAAAAACATTCAGTACTTC
CASSSGLTLAKNIQYF
>-|many|TRBV23-1|TRBJ1-5
TGCGCCAGCAGTCAATCTACCAGGGGTAGCAATCAGCCCCAGCATTTT
CASSQSTRGSNQPQHF
>-|-|TRBV7-9|TRBJ1-5
TGTGCCTCCTCGGGCAGCGGGGATCGGCCCCAGCATTTT
CASSGSGDRPQHF
>TRBD1|few|TRBV7-2|TRBJ2-7
TGTGCCAGCAGCTTAACCGGGACAGGAAGCTACGAGCAGTACTTC
CASSLTGTGSYEQYF
>-|-|TRBV7-8|TRBJ2-3
TGTGCCAGCAGCTTAGTCCGGGGTGCAGATACGCAGTATTTT
CASSLVRGADTQYF
>-|once|TRBV10-3|TRBJ2-5
TGTGCCATCAGTGACGGGGAGGCCAGTCCAGGGACCCAGTACTTC
CAISDGEASPGTQYF
>-|-|TRBV2|TRBJ1-6
TGTGCCAGCAGTGAAGTCCTCTTAGTCCTTAGTTCACCCCTCCACTTT
CASSEVLLVLSSPLHF
>TRBD1|-|TRBV27|TRBJ1-2
TGTGCCAGCAACTCAGCCTTGACAGGGGTAGACCTATCCTTC
CASNSALTGVDLSF
>TRBD1|few|TRBV5-1|TRBJ1-4
TGCGCCAGCAGCAGGGACAGGGGTGATGAAAAACTGTTTTTT
CASSRDRGDEKLFF
>TRBD1|few|TRBV5-6|TRBJ1-2
TGTGCCAGCAGCTATCGGGACAGGGAACTCTATGGCTACACCTTC
CASSYRDRELYGYTF
>TRBD1|-|TRBV7-2|TRBJ1-2
TGTGCCAGCAGCTCATCGGGACAGCCTTACTATGGCTACACCTTC
CASSSSGQPYYGYTF
>-|-|TRBV7-3|TRBJ1-1
TGTGCCAGCAGCGCCGCAGGGAACACTGAAGCTTTCTTT
CASSAAGNTEAFF
>TRBD1|-|TRBV28|TRBJ1-4
TGTGCCAGCAGTTTCTACAGGGGAAATGAAAAACTGTTTTTT
CASSFYRGNEKLFF
>TRBD1|-|TRBV30|TRBJ1-5
TGTGCCTGGAGTGGGGACAGGGGGAGAGGTCAGCCCCAGCATTTT
CAWSGDRGRGQPQHF
>TRBD2|few|TRBV27|TRBJ2-1
TGTGCCAGCAGTTTGATGGTAGCGGGAGCTAGGGATGAGCAGTTCTTC
CASSLMVAGARDEQFF
>-|few|TRBV19|TRBJ1-2
TGTGCCAGTAGTGTCCAGCAGGGGTTCTATGGCTACACCTTC
CASSVQQGFYGYTF
>-|many|TRBV28|TRBJ2-5
TGTGCCAGCAGTCGCACTATTTCGGCCCAGTACTTC
CASSRTISAQYF
>TRBD1|-|TRBV28|TRBJ2-7
TGTGCCAGCAGTTCCAGGGGGCGGTCCGCCTACGAGCAGTACTTC
CASSSRGRSAYEQYF
>TRBD2|-|TRBV25-1|TRBJ2-1
TGTGCCAGCAGTGAATACACTAGGGAGGGCGATGAGCAGTTCTTC
CASSEYTREGDEQFF
>-|few|TRBV19|TRBJ2-5
TGTGCCAGTAGTGCGAAGGACAGACCTCAAGAGACCCAGTACTTC
CASSAKDRPQETQYF
>-|few|TRBV5-1|TRBJ2-3
TGCGCCAGCAGCTTTCGACAGTCCTCCGATCTGGATACGCAGTATTTT
CASSFRQSSDLDTQYF
>-|few|TRBV5-1|TRBJ1-1
TGCGCCAGCAGCTTGGCGGCGGCAAACACTGAAGCTTTCTTT
CASSLAAANTEAFF
>TRBD1|-|TRBV6-5|TRBJ2-2
TGTGCCAGTGATCCGGGACAGGGTCTCGGCGGGGAGCTGTTTTTT
CASDPGQGLGGELFF
>-|few|TRBV5-1|TRBJ1-4
TGCGCCAGCAGCCCCGACAGCACCTCGGAAAAACTGTTTTTT
CASSPDSTSEKLFF
>TRBD2|few|TRBV5-1|TRBJ2-5
TGCGCCAGCAGCAGCGGGACCCAAGAGACCCAGTACTTC
CASSSGTQETQYF
>TRBD2|many|TRBV9|TRBJ2-3
TGTGCTACAGCAGCGGGGTCGACAGATACGCAGTATTTT
CATAAGSTDTQYF
>TRBD2|-|TRBV5-1|TRBJ2-6
TGCGCCAGCAGCTTGGGGAGCGGGAGTTATGGGGCCAACGTCCTGACTTTC
CASSLGSGSYGANVLTF
>TRBD1|few|TRBV2|TRBJ1-2
TGTGCCAGCAGAACAGGGACAGGGACCCGATACACCTTC
CASRTGTGTRYTF
>TRBD1|-|TRBV10-3|TRBJ2-7
TGTGCCATCAGGCAGGACAGGGGCGAGCAGTACTTC
CAIRQDRGEQYF
>-|few|TRBV5-6|TRBJ1-4
TGTGCCAGCAGCTCCTGGGGGGTGAATGAAAAACTGTTTTTT
CASSSWGVNEKLFF